This TCR beta chain comes out of a study of T-cell reconstitution after alpha-beta-depleted transplantation in children. In its sample, this clonotype was seen many times. It was with unique molecular identifiers that the TCRbeta library was prepared. TCRdb re-called the PCR reads through MiXCR, storing one row per CDR3 protein. The data contain fewer than 550,000 distinct CDR3 sequences, approximately 11% of them singletons. Germline V lookup: CDR1 DFQATT, CDR2 SNEGSKA (reference sequence). Between the trimmed V and J ends, which lost 6 bases and 1 base, there was a span of 14 bases. The CDR3 contains 14 residues.

Sequencing used PBMCs from the stem cell graft donor, obtained from the stem cell graft. This sequence was found in a human donor who donated a stem cell graft to a child with acute myeloid leukemia. This rearrangement joins TRBV20-1 to TRBJ2-3, with D tentatively TRBD1 (5 bases). CDR3 DNA: TGCAGTGCCCTGGGGCCCATGGGCACAGATACGCAGTATTTT. This encodes CSALGPMGTDTQYF.